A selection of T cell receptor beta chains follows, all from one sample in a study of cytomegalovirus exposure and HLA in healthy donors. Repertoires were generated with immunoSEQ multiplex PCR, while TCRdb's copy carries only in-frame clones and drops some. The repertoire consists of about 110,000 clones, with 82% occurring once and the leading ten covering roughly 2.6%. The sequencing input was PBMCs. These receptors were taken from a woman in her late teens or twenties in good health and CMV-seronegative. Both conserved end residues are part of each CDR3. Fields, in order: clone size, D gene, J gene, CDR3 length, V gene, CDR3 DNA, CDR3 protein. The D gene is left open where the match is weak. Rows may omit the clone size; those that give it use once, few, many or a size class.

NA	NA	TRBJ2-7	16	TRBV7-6	TGTGCCAGCAGCTTAGCGGCGGCAGGGGATGGCTACGAGCAGTACTTC	CASSLAAAGDGYEQYF
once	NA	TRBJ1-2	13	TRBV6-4	TGTGCCAGCAGCGACTCCCCGGGCTATGGCTACACCTTC	CASSDSPGYGYTF
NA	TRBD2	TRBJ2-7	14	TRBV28	TGTGCCAGCAGTCGACTAGCGGGTGACTACGAGCAGTACTTC	CASSRLAGDYEQYF
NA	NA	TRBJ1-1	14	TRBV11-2	TGTGCCAGCACCCCCTTCGGGTTTAGAGCTGAAGCTTTCTTT	CASTPFGFRAEAFF
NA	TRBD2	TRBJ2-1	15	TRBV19	TGTGCCAGTAGTATCGGGCTAGCGGGATTCGATGAGCAGTTCTTC	CASSIGLAGFDEQFF
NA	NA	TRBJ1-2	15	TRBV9	TGTGCCAGCAGCGTAGTTGGAGGGAACAGCTATGGCTACACCTTC	CASSVVGGNSYGYTF
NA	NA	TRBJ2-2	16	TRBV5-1	TGCGCCAGCAGAAGACTCGAGACAGCGAACACCGGGGAGCTGTTTTTT	CASRRLETANTGELFF
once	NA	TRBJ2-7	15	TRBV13	TGTGCCAGCAGCTTAGACCGGGATCCCCTTTACGAGCAGTACTTC	CASSLDRDPLYEQYF
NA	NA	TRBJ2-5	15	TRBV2	TGTGCCAGCAGTGAAGCGAGGGGGGGCCAAGAGACCCAGTACTTC	CASSEARGGQETQYF
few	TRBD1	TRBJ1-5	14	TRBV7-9	TGTGCCAGCAGCCCTGGGACAGGGGATCAGCCCCAGCATTTT	CASSPGTGDQPQHF
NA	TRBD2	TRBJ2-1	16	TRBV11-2	TGTGCCAGCAGCTTAACCCACACGACTAGCAGGGATGAGCAGTTCTTC	CASSLTHTTSRDEQFF
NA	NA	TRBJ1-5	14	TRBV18	TGTGCCAGCTCAAGTTCGAGGGAACGTCAGCCCCAGCATTTT	CASSSSRERQPQHF
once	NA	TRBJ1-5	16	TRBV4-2	TGTGCCAGCAGCCAAGACTCCCTGCAGATTTATCAGCCCCAGCATTTT	CASSQDSLQIYQPQHF
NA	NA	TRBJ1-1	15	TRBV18	TGTGCCAGCTCACCGCCGACAGGAGTGAACACTGAAGCTTTCTTT	CASSPPTGVNTEAFF
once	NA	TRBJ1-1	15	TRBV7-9	TGTGCCAGCAGCTTAGAGAGGATAGGGGTCACTGAAGCTTTCTTT	CASSLERIGVTEAFF
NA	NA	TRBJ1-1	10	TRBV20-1	TGCAGTGCTAGAGCAACTGAAGCTTTCTTT	CSARATEAFF
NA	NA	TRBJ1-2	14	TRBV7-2	TGTGCCAGCAGCCGTATCACGGTCGGCTATGGCTACACCTTC	CASSRITVGYGYTF
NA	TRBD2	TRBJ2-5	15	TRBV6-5	TGTGCCAGCAGTCCTAAAGGGATAGCGGGAAAGACCCAGTACTTC	CASSPKGIAGKTQYF
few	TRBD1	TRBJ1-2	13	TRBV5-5	TGTGCCAGCAGCTTGGATACAGGGGACGGCTACACCTTC	CASSLDTGDGYTF
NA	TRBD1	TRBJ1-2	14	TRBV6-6	TGTGCCAGCAGTAGGACAGGGAGGGACTATGGCTACACCTTC	CASSRTGRDYGYTF
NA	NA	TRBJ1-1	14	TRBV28	TGTGCCAGCGACCCGGGGATCAGGAACACTGAAGCTTTCTTT	CASDPGIRNTEAFF
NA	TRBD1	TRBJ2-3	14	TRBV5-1	TGCGCCAGCAGCTTGAACAGGGGGCGAGATACGCAGTATTTT	CASSLNRGRDTQYF
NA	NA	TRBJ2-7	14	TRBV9	TGTGCCAGCAGCGTAGGGAGCGGTTCCTACGAGCAGTACTTC	CASSVGSGSYEQYF
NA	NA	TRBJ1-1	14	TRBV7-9	TGTGCCAGCAGCCCTCAGGGGTGGGACACTGAAGCTTTCTTT	CASSPQGWDTEAFF
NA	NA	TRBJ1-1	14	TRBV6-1	TGTGCCAGCAGTGGCGTTAGGGTTCGGACTGAAGCTTTGTTT	CASSGVRVRTEALF
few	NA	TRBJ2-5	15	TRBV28	TGTGCCAGCAGTTTAACCGGGGGAGGCCAAGAGACCCAGTACTTC	CASSLTGGGQETQYF
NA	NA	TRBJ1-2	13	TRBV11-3	TGTGCCAGCAGCTTTCAGGAAAACTATGGCTACACCTTC	CASSFQENYGYTF
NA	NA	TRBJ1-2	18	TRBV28	TGTGCCAGCAGTTCCCTCAACAGGTTAAGTGACAACCGCTATGGCTACACCTTC	CASSSLNRLSDNRYGYTF
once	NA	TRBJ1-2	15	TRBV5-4	TGTGCCAGCAGCGCGGGACCGCGAGCTAACTATGGCTACACCTTC	CASSAGPRANYGYTF
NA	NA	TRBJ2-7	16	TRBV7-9	TGTGCCAGCAGCTCCACGGACAGAAATCCGACCTACGAGCAGTACTTC	CASSSTDRNPTYEQYF
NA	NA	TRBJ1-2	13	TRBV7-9	TGTGCCAGCAGCTGGGACTTTAACTATGGCTACACCTTC	CASSWDFNYGYTF
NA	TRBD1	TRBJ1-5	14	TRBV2	TGTGCCAGCAGGGGGACAGGTCGGGATCAGCCCCAGCATTTT	CASRGTGRDQPQHF
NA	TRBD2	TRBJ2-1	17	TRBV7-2	TGTGCCAGCAGCTTAGTGGCTCTAGCGGGACTAGGCCATGAGCAGTTCTTC	CASSLVALAGLGHEQFF
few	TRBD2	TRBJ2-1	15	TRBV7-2	TGTGCCAGCAGCCGAACTAGCGGGGACTACAATGAGCAGTTCTTC	CASSRTSGDYNEQFF
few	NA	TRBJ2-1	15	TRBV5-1	TGCGCCAGCAGCACCCTTCGTGGCCCCAACAATGAGCAGTTCTTC	CASSTLRGPNNEQFF
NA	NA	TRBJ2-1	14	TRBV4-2	TGTGCCAGCAGCCAGGCGGGACTTTACAATGAGCAGTTCTTC	CASSQAGLYNEQFF
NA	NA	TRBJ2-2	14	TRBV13	TGTGCCAGCAGCTTAGGTACTCACACCGGGGAGCTGTTTTTT	CASSLGTHTGELFF
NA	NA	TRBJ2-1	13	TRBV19	TGTGCCAGTAGCCTAGTACTGTACAATGAGCAGTTCTTC	CASSLVLYNEQFF
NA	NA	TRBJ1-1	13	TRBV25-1	TGTGCCAGCAGTGACAGGGGTTTCACTGAAGCTTTCTTT	CASSDRGFTEAFF
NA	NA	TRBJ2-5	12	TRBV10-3	TGTGCCATTGGGCGACCGTCAGAGACCCAGTACTTC	CAIGRPSETQYF
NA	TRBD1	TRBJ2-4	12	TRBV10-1	TGCGCCAGAAAGAGGGGGCCCGACATTCAGTACTTC	CARKRGPDIQYF
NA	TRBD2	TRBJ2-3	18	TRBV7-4	TGTGCCAGCAGCCAACCCGGCCGGGCTAGCGGGGGGGAAGATACGCAGTATTTT	CASSQPGRASGGEDTQYF
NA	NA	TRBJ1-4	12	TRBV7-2	TGTGCCAGCAGCCTTGACAGGGAAAAACTGTTTTTT	CASSLDREKLFF
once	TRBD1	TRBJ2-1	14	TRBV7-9	TGTGCCAGCAGCTCCCTACAGGGGGGCAATGAGCAGTTCTTC	CASSSLQGGNEQFF
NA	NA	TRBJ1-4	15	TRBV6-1	TGTGCCAGCAGGGGTGGGGCAGGCAGATTAGAAAAACTGTTTTTT	CASRGGAGRLEKLFF